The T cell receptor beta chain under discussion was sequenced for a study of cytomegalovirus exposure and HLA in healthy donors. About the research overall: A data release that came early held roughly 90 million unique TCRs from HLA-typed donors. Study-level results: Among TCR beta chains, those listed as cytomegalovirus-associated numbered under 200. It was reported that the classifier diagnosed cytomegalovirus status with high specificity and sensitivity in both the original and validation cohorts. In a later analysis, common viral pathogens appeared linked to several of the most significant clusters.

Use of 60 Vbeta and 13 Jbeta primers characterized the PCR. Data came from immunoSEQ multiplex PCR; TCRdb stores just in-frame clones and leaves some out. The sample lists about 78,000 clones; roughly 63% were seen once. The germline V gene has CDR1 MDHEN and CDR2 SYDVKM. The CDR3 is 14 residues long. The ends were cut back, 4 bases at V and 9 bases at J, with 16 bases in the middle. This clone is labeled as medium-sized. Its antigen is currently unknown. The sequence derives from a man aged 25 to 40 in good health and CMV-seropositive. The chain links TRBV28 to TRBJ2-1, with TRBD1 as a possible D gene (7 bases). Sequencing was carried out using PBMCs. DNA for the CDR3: TGTGCCAGCAGTTCCCTCGGACAGGAGGGTGAGCAGTTCTTC. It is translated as CASSSLGQEGEQFF.